This TCR beta chain was observed in a study of neurological immune-mediated disorders. The study, taken as a whole, reports: The greatest TCR clonal expansion appeared in HTLV-1-associated myelopathy and the smallest, falling below healthy controls, in multiple sclerosis. Among expanded clones, no CDR3 amino acid sequences were shared across subjects, a pattern suggesting private repertoires in all groups.

The CDR3 totals 15 residues. Germline V lookup: CDR1 DFQATT, CDR2 SNEGSKA (reference sequence). From 2 million PBMCs stored at -80 C, the unsorted libraries were generated. Synthesis of cDNA was carried out by template-switch 5'RACE. The reaction used 10-nucleotide random UMIs. A single record per CDR3 protein comes from TCRdb applying MiXCR to the 5' RACE reads. The sample lists about 36,000 distinct CDR3 sequences; 10% were seen once. This clonotype was detected ten times or more. Its matching antigen is unknown. This may arise from a read error, as a much more abundant clone is one base away. Sequencing was performed on PBMCs. The V call is TRBV20-1, the J call TRBJ1-1; the D gene is possibly TRBD1 (6 bases). This clonotype was sampled from a woman aged 30 to 39 with HTLV-1-associated myelopathy (HAM/TSP). CDR3 in amino acids: CSAREEGQWNTVAFF. In nucleotides, the CDR3 is TGCAGTGCTAGAGAGGAAGGACAGTGGAACACTGTAGCTTTCTTT.